This TCR beta chain is from a study of breast tumors, draining lymph nodes, adjacent tissues. General observations from the study: Data only fit, rather than demonstrated, lymph node origin of most tumor T cells. The data were judged consistent with most tumor T cells coming from lymph node and expanding in tumor. Compared with lymph nodes, tumors were less diverse; compared with nontumor tissue, more.

TCRdb reanalysed the multiplex PCR reads using MiXCR and keeps one entry per CDR3 protein. The sample lists 83,000 or so distinct CDR3 sequences; 15% to 20% were seen once. Remarks on this clonotype: Its matching antigen is unknown.

In germline, CDR1 is SGHTA, CDR2 FQGNSA. V lost 4 bases and J 6 bases, leaving 7 bases between the germline ends. This CDR3 is built from 12 residues. Breast cancer patients provided tissue from their axillary draining lymph nodes. This chain joins TRBV7-2 and TRBJ2-1; D tentatively reads TRBD1 or TRBD2 (5 bases each). The TCR sequence derives from a female donor with breast cancer. Some clones in this sample may be carry-over from other donors' samples. Sequencing was performed on axillary lymph node tissue. CDR3 coding DNA: TGTGCCAGCAGCTGGGGACGCAATGAGCAGTTCTTC. Its translation is CASSWGRNEQFF. The complete variable domain, with remaining parts taken from reference TRBV7-2 and TRBJ2-1, reads GAGVSQSPSNKVTEKGKDVELRCDPISGHTALYWYRQSLGQGLEFLIYFQGNSAPDKSGLPSDRFSAERTGGSVSTLTIQRTQQEDSAVYLCASSWGRNEQFFGPGTRLTVL.